The clone carrying this TCR beta chain was recorded a few times. The data originate from a study of shared T cell receptors in the human thymus. Libraries were prepared by immunoSEQ multiplex PCR; TCRdb keeps only in-frame clonotypes and omits some of them. The sample includes more than 550,000 clones, 70% to 90% of them seen just once. The CDR3 is 20 residues long. Germline V lookup: CDR1 MNHNS, CDR2 SASEGT. The J segment lost 7 bases and the V segment lost 4 bases, leaving 24 bases of the junction unmatched. These data were likewise used in another study, on human thymus T cells. That investigation notes: Congenital heart defects were the reason for the corrective surgery that the donors, healthy Finnish infants, were having. Resected material from corrective heart surgery provided the thymus tissue analysed. Thymic and blood repertoires showed apparently biased V and J gene usage. A high degree of thymic repertoire overlap among unrelated individuals was reported in related research.

The sequence derives from a girl less than two years old with a congenital heart defect. The sequenced sample consisted of thymocytes. The chain links TRBV6-1 to TRBJ2-1; 8 bases are shared with TRBD2. CDR3 region: CASSGRKELHGTSLGNEQFF. The CDR3 nucleotides read TGTGCCAGCAGTGGCAGAAAAGAGCTTCACGGGACTAGTTTGGGGAATGAGCAGTTCTTC.